This entry concerns a single T cell receptor beta chain. The CDR3 spans 14 residues. The germline CDR1 and CDR2 sequences are SGHNT and YYREEE (reference sequence). The junction had 5 bases not matched to a gene; V was cut back by 3 bases and J by 4 bases. PCR amplification relied on 60 Vbeta primers (plus 13 Jbeta primers). The table came from immunoSEQ multiplex PCR; TCRdb's copy has only in-frame clones and leaves some out. Of some 150,000 clones listed, roughly 85% are singletons. Each of the donors was a healthy bone marrow donor. The entry originates in a study of cytomegalovirus exposure and HLA in healthy donors.

Material: PBMCs. This chain uses TRBV5-4 with TRBJ1-2; 8 nucleotides match TRBD1. The receptor was derived from a male donor in good health and CMV-seronegative. The CDR3 is CASSSRDRIYGYTF. The CDR3 DNA is TGTGCCAGCAGCTCCCGGGACAGGATCTATGGCTACACCTTC.